These 8 T cell receptor beta chains share one sample of origin, sequenced in a study of CD8 T cells in ankylosing spondylitis. TCRdb re-called the 5' RACE reads with MiXCR, one entry per CDR3 protein. The sample records approximately 550,000 distinct CDR3 sequences, roughly 13% being singletons. Notes on the study in general: In ankylosing spondylitis blood, a motif of seven to nine highly homologous TCR beta variants appeared characteristic.

No cognate antigen is known for these TCRs. Source material: blood, either unsorted or a sorted T cell fraction (not recorded which). These receptor sequences come from a male donor with ankylosing spondylitis.

This clonotype was seen a few times. The chain uses TRBV11-2 and TRBJ2-3, with 11 bases that match TRBD2. V trimming: 2 bases; J trimming: 3 bases; junction bases outside the gene matches: 7. The CDR3 runs 17 residues. Per germline, CDR1 SGHAT and CDR2 FQNNGV. The DNA of the CDR3 is TGTGCCAGCAGCTTATCGAGGGGACTAGCGGCAACAGATACGCAGTATTTT. It is translated as CASSLSRGLAATDTQYF.

The genes are TRBV20-1 and TRBJ1-5; possible D gene TRBD1, 6 bases. The CDR3 length is 13 residues. With 3 bases removed from V and 11 bases from J, the gap between germline ends came to 17 bases. In germline, CDR1 is DFQATT, CDR2 SNEGSKA (reference sequence). The CDR3 bases are TGCAGTGCTAGGTTAGGGGGGGGCAGGGCCCAGCATTTT. As protein: CSARLGGGRAQHF.

The rearrangement links TRBV6-5 to TRBJ2-7, with 7 bases lining up with TRBD1. Germline lookup yields CDR1 MNHEY and CDR2 SVGAGI. The CDR3 extends over 15 amino acids. Losses at the gene ends were 4 bases for V and 3 bases for J; bases not matched to a gene: 9. The CDR3 spells CASSFRGTGDYEQYF. Written as DNA, the CDR3 is TGTGCCAGCAGTTTTCGGGGCACAGGGGACTACGAGCAGTACTTC.

This sequence joins TRBV6-4 and TRBJ1-5; TRBD1 is a possible D gene (6 bases). The V gene's germline CDR1 is MRHNA and CDR2 SNTAGT. This CDR3 comprises 15 residues. Trimming took 0 bases from V and 1 from J, leaving 7 bases between them. CDR3 coding DNA: TGTGCCAGCAGTGACTCGGGGACAAGCAATCAGCCCCAGCATTTT. Amino acids: CASSDSGTSNQPQHF.

In this sample, this clonotype turned up many times. V is TRBV11-2 and J is TRBJ2-3; D tentatively fits TRBD1 or TRBD2 (5 bases each). CDR3 length: 18 residues. V was shortened by 0 bases and J by 5 bases, with 21 bases between the two germline ends. From germline, CDR1 is SGHAT and CDR2 FQNNGV. Written as DNA, the CDR3 is TGTGCCAGCAGCTTAGACCCCCTCGGCGTGGGACGAGGAGATACGCAGTATTTT. Translating gives CASSLDPLGVGRGDTQYF.

This clonotype was picked up a small number of times. This rearrangement joins TRBV5-1 to TRBJ2-5; possible D gene TRBD2, 6 bases. The V gene's germline CDR1 is SGHRS and CDR2 YFSETQ. The CDR3 totals 15 residues. V gave up 4 bases and J gave up 4 bases, with 17 bases separating them. The CDR3 DNA sequence: TGCGCCAGCAGCCAAAAAGGGATGGGAGGAGAGACCCAGTACTTC. It specifies CASSQKGMGGETQYF.

This clonotype was counted only a few times. The chain links TRBV15 to TRBJ2-7; D not resolved. The ends were cut back, 0 bases at V and 6 bases at J, with 9 bases in the middle. The CDR3 covers 13 residues. Per the germline V gene, CDR1 is LNHNV and CDR2 is YYDKDF (reference sequence). CDR3 in DNA: TGTGCCACCAGCAGAGATTTGGCAGGCGAGCAGTACGTC. Encoded protein: CATSRDLAGEQYV.

V is TRBV7-9 and J is TRBJ2-1; 12 bases map to TRBD2. The CDR3 extends over 13 amino acids. J lost 12 bases, V lost 5 bases, and 5 bases had no gene match. Germline CDR1 is SEHNR and CDR2 is FQNEAQ (reference sequence). The CDR3 nucleotides are TGTGCCAGCAGCCAGACTAGCGGGAGTTCGCAGTTCTTC. As protein: CASSQTSGSSQFF.